What follows are 8 T cell receptor beta chains derived from one specimen sequenced in a study of shared clonotypes between healthy human individuals. CD45RO-negative, CCR7-positively selected cells formed the naive CD8 fraction, excluding terminally differentiated effector memory CD45RA+ cells. Assay: immunoSEQ multiplex PCR; the TCRdb copy retains only in-frame clones and omits some. The sample contains 550,000 to 750,000 clones, roughly 94% of which appear only once. The sequencing input was naive CD8+ T cells sorted from blood. The receptors originated from a man aged 30 to 45 in good health.

The chain links TRBV7-3 to TRBJ2-2; 8 bases are shared with TRBD1. Trimming removed 3 bases from V and 4 bases from J; junction bases left unmatched: 13. This CDR3 is 18 amino acids long. The V gene's germline CDR1 is SGHTA and CDR2 FQGTGA. The DNA for the CDR3 is TGTGCCAGCAGCTTGGCGGGGCTGGGACAGGAGATCACCGGGGAGCTGTTTTTT. Translating gives CASSLAGLGQEITGELFF.

The chain recombines TRBV9 with TRBJ1-6; D gene uncertain. The CDR3 has 14 amino acids. V lost 3 bases to trimming and J lost 10 bases, with 14 bases between them. In germline, CDR1 is SGDLS, CDR2 YYNGEE. The CDR3: CASSAGTFESPLHF. The CDR3 DNA follows: TGTGCCAGCAGCGCCGGTACGTTCGAATCACCCCTCCACTTT.

The chain carries TRBV7-9 and TRBJ2-1; 14 nucleotides line up with TRBD2. Germline values: CDR1 SEHNR, CDR2 FQNEAQ (reference sequence). The V gene end was trimmed by 4 bases and the J gene end by 9 bases; junction bases not matched to a gene: 8. The CDR3 contains 16 residues. CDR3 nucleotides: TGTGCCAGCAGCTCACCGACTAGCGGGAGGGCCTTTGAGCAGTTCTTC. Amino acid sequence: CASSSPTSGRAFEQFF.

The CDR3 region is CASSVGTLYEQYF. For the CDR3, the DNA is TGTGCCAGCAGTGTAGGGACGCTGTACGAGCAGTACTTC. The rearrangement uses TRBV25-1 and TRBJ2-7; the D gene could be TRBD1 or TRBD2 (5 bases each). V lost 4 bases and J lost 4, with 11 bases in between. Per germline, CDR1 MGHDK and CDR2 SYGVNS. The CDR3 runs to 13 residues.

The genes are TRBV6-1 and TRBJ2-7; TRBD2 matches at 8 bases. J was trimmed by 5 bases and V by 2 bases; bases with no gene match: 5. This CDR3 has 14 amino acids. The germline gives CDR1 MNHNS, CDR2 SASEGT. CDR3 in amino acids: CASSELAGWDEQYF. Here the CDR3 DNA reads TGTGCCAGCAGTGAACTAGCGGGCTGGGACGAGCAGTACTTC.

The chain links TRBV5-6 to TRBJ2-7; D gene unclear. The CDR3 length is 12 residues. Germline values: CDR1 SGHDT, CDR2 YYEEEE. Trimming cost V 0 bases and J 3 bases, with 4 bases left between them. The CDR3 spells CASSLANYEQYF. The CDR3 DNA reads TGTGCCAGCAGCTTGGCCAACTACGAGCAGTACTTC.

The chain uses TRBV28 and TRBJ2-2; the D is unclear. CDR3 length equals 15 residues. Trimming took 3 bases from V and 4 from J, leaving 12 bases between them. Germline V gene sequence: CDR1 MDHEN, CDR2 SYDVKM. The CDR3 here is CASSFKRDGTGELFF. The CDR3 DNA sequence: TGTGCCAGCAGTTTTAAGCGTGACGGCACCGGGGAGCTGTTTTTT.

This rearrangement joins TRBV9 to TRBJ2-1, with a tentative D call TRBD2 (6 bases). CDR1 is SGDLS, CDR2 YYNGEE, per germline. V was shortened by 7 bases and J by 0 bases, with 11 bases between the two germline ends. There are 14 residues in the CDR3. The CDR3: CASGRDSSYNEQFF. The CDR3 DNA reads as TGTGCCAGCGGGCGGGATAGCTCCTACAATGAGCAGTTCTTC.